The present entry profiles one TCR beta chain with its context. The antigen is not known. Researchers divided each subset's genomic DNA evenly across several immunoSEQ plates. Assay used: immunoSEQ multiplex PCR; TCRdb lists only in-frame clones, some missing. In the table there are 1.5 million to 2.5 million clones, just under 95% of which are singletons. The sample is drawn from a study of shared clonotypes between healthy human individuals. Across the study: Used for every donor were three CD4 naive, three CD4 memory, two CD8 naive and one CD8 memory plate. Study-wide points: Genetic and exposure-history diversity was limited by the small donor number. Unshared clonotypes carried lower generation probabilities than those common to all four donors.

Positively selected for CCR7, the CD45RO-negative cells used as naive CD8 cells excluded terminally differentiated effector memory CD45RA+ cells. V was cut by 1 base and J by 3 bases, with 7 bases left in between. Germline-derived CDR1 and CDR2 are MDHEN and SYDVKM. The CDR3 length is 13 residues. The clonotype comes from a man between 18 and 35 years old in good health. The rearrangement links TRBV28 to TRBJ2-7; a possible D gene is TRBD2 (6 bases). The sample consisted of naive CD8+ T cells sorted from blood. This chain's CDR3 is CASSLFGSYEQYF. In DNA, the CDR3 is TGTGCCAGCAGTTTATTCGGGAGCTACGAGCAGTACTTC.